Shown below are 8 T cell receptor beta chains from a single sample sequenced in a study of cytomegalovirus exposure and HLA in healthy donors. The PCR contained 60 Vbeta and 13 Jbeta primers. Only in-frame clones appear in the TCRdb table, and some are missing; sequencing was by immunoSEQ multiplex PCR. This table has about 140,000 clones, approximately 80% appearing once. Sequenced sample: PBMCs. Receptors originate from a man in his fifties or sixties in good health and CMV-seronegative.

This clone was detected once. The chain employs TRBV30 and TRBJ2-5; 9 positions match TRBD2. Germline trimming cut 4 bases from V and 5 bases from J; bases unmatched to any gene: 5. The CDR3 spans 13 residues. The V gene's germline CDR1 is GTSNPN and CDR2 SVGIG (reference sequence). The CDR3 bases are TGTGCCTGGACCGCGGGAGGGCCGGAGACCCAGTACTTC. Translation gives CAWTAGGPETQYF.

The rearrangement uses TRBV4-2 and TRBJ2-1; D unclear. Germline loops: CDR1 LGHNA, CDR2 YNFKEQ. This CDR3 is built from 12 residues. V was cut by 0 bases and J by 9 bases, with 6 bases left in between. In DNA form, the CDR3 reads TGTGCCAGCAGCCAAGATGCCGGTGAGCAGTTCTTC. It encodes CASSQDAGEQFF.

The chain joins TRBV7-9 to TRBJ1-1; TRBD1 aligns across 9 bases. The V and J ends lost 5 bases and 0 bases, in that order; junction bases with no gene match: 10. Germline CDR1 reads SEHNR; CDR2 reads FQNEAQ (reference sequence). The CDR3 is made up of 17 amino acids. The CDR3 DNA follows: TGTGCCAGCAGCGGTACCCCCGGACAGGGGATGAACACTGAAGCTTTCTTT. Amino acid sequence: CASSGTPGQGMNTEAFF.

This rearrangement joins TRBV29-1 to TRBJ1-2; no clear D. Germline V gene sequence: CDR1 SQVTM, CDR2 ANQGSEA. Trimming removed 7 bases from V and 2 bases from J, with 8 bases in between. This CDR3 is built from 11 residues. The CDR3 loop reads CSDGGNYGYTF. DNA for the CDR3: TGCAGCGACGGAGGGAACTATGGCTACACCTTC.

The genes are TRBV5-1 and TRBJ1-4; weak D call: TRBD1 (6 bases). From germline, CDR1 is SGHRS and CDR2 YFSETQ. This CDR3 spans 18 amino acids. The germline V and J ends were trimmed by 0 bases and 5 bases, with 20 bases remaining between them. CDR3 DNA sequence: TGCGCCAGCAGCTTGGATCCTACGGCCTGGGACATAAATGAAAAACTGTTTTTT. Translated: CASSLDPTAWDINEKLFF.

The chain joins TRBV9 to TRBJ2-1, with D perhaps TRBD2 (7 bases). V was cut by 4 bases and J by 6 bases, with 23 bases left in between. The germline V gene encodes CDR1 SGDLS and CDR2 YYNGEE. The CDR3 runs to 17 residues. CDR3 in DNA: TGTGCCAGCAGCCCTACCCCGGGGGCGGGGGCCCTCAATGAGCAGTTCTTC. This gives the protein CASSPTPGAGALNEQFF.

This clone was observed once. J is TRBJ1-2 and V is TRBV5-4, with D perhaps TRBD1 (6 bases). V was trimmed by 1 base and J by 0 bases, leaving 10 bases between them. CDR3 size: 15 residues. The germline V gene encodes CDR1 SGHNT and CDR2 YYREEE (reference sequence). Here the CDR3 reads CASSLNRDANYGYTF. CDR3 nucleotides: TGTGCCAGCAGCTTGAACAGGGATGCTAACTATGGCTACACCTTC.

V usage is TRBV6-5 and J usage is TRBJ1-2, with no clear D. Trimming shortened V by 6 bases and J by 9 bases, and 14 bases separated the two germline ends. The germline gives CDR1 MNHEY, CDR2 SVGAGI. The CDR3 extends over 12 amino acids. CDR3 coding DNA: TGTGCCAGCAGACCGGCGGGCTACAGCTACACCTTC. It encodes CASRPAGYSYTF.